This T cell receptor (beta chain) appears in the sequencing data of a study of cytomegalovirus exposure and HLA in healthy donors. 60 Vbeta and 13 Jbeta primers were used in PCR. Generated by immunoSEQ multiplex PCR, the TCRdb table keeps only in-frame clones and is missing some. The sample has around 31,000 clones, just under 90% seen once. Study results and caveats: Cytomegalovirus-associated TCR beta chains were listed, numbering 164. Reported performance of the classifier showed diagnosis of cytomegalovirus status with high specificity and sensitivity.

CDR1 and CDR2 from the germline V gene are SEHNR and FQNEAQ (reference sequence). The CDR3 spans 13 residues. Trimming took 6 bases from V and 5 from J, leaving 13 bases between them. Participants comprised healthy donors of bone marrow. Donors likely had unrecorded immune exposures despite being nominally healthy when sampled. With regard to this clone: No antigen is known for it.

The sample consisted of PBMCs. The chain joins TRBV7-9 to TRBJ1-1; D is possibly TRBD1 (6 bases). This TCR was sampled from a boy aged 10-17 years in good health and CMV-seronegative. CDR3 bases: TGTGCCAGCAGAATAGGGGGGGCAACTGAAGCTTTCTTT. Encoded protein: CASRIGGATEAFF.